Described below is a single T cell receptor beta chain sequence and its context. Antigen specificity is unknown. Trimming shortened V by 1 base and J by 5 bases, and 12 bases separated the two germline ends. Germline loops: CDR1 SGHRS, CDR2 YFSETQ. The CDR3 spans 14 residues. The protocol was immunoSEQ multiplex PCR, while the TCRdb copy is restricted to in-frame clones and leaves out a portion. The sample records about 350,000 clones, 92% being singletons. This sample is drawn from a study of Ad26.COV2.S vaccination and SARS-CoV-2 variants. Regarding the study as a whole: Vaccine and placebo recipients had comparable breadth of non-spike TCRs. Spike-specific TCR breadth in vaccine recipients exceeded that seen in placebo recipients. Following vaccination, spike-specific CD8+ and CD4+ T cell responses reportedly exhibited substantial breadth. Quantification of TCR breadth and depth may have yielded underestimates of total T cell responses.

The chain has TRBV5-1 and TRBJ1-2; possibly TRBD1 for D (6 bases). Specimen: peripheral blood, collected after recovery from COVID-19. The receptor was isolated from a human donor who had recovered from COVID-19. The CDR3 sequence: CASSLPGAGYGYTF. CDR3 DNA sequence: TGCGCCAGCAGCTTGCCAGGGGCGGGGTATGGCTACACCTTC.